The 5 T cell receptor beta chains in this list originate from one sample, sequenced in a study of T cells after yellow fever vaccination. A single record per CDR3 protein comes from TCRdb applying MiXCR to the 5' RACE reads. The sample holds around 590,000 distinct CDR3 sequences, around an eighth seen once. The sequencing used PBMCs, collected on the day of the yellow fever booster vaccination. Every receptor here comes from a man aged 25-45 years who received the YFV17D yellow fever vaccine.

The chain links TRBV27 to TRBJ2-3; 13 bases fit TRBD2. With 5 bases clipped from V and 5 bases from J, the junction kept 19 bases outside the gene matches. CDR1 is MNHEY and CDR2 is SMNVEV in the germline V gene (reference sequence). The length of the CDR3 is 20 residues. The CDR3 nucleotides are TGTGCCAGCAGTCTGTGGGGGACTAGCGGGACCACGCGTTACGGAGATACGCAGTATTTT. Protein product: CASSLWGTSGTTRYGDTQYF.

Only one count was recorded for this clonotype. The chain has TRBV20-1 and TRBJ2-2; tentatively, D is TRBD1 or TRBD2 (5 bases each). With 1 base removed from V and 7 bases from J, the gap between germline ends came to 19 bases. This CDR3 region has 16 residues. Germline CDR1 and CDR2: DFQATT and SNEGSKA (reference sequence). The CDR3 coding sequence is TGCAGTGCTAGAGGGACGGGACCGAAGATCGGCGGGGAGCTGTTTTTT. Its translation is CSARGTGPKIGGELFF.

The sample holds a few counts of this clonotype. The chain joins TRBV4-1 to TRBJ2-1; 7 bases are a match to TRBD1. The CDR3 has 16 amino acids. The trim removed 0 bases at V and 3 bases at J, leaving 5 bases unmatched. CDR1 is MGHRA, CDR2 YSYEKL, per germline. CDR3 amino acids: CASSQDARTGYNEQFF. The CDR3 DNA follows: TGCGCCAGCAGCCAAGATGCCCGGACAGGCTACAATGAGCAGTTCTTC.

V and J are TRBV5-6 and TRBJ1-2; 10 bases agree with TRBD1. Germline-derived CDR1 and CDR2 are SGHDT and YYEEEE. Losses at the gene ends were 4 bases for V and 9 bases for J; bases not matched to a gene: 9. This CDR3 comprises 14 residues. DNA for the CDR3: TGTGCCAGCAGCCCGGCGGGACAGGGGCATCGCTACACCTTC. Amino acid sequence: CASSPAGQGHRYTF.

This clonotype has a single count. The chain carries TRBV7-8 and TRBJ2-7; D call uncertain. The CDR3 runs 16 residues. The germline V and J ends were trimmed by 1 base and 3 bases, with 16 bases remaining between them. Germline V lookup: CDR1 SGHVS, CDR2 FQNEAQ. The chain's CDR3 is CASSLVIRASVYEQYF. For the CDR3, the DNA is TGTGCCAGCAGCTTAGTAATTCGGGCTTCCGTCTACGAGCAGTACTTC.